This entry describes one T cell receptor beta chain. Some clones are missing from TCRdb's copy, which holds only in-frame ones; the method was immunoSEQ multiplex PCR. The data show roughly 75,000 clones, roughly 85% seen once. The data are from a study of blood T cell repertoires in COVID-19. Study in general: The United States, Italy and Spain were the sources of the acute and convalescent COVID-19 samples. Nucleic acid was either cDNA or gDNA, and it came from T cells, B-cell-depleted T cells, or PBMCs.

Seattle cases were enrolled at active infection and followed longitudinally. The receptor was isolated from a man between 50 and 59 years old with COVID-19, enrolled during active disease. Material for sequencing was peripheral blood.

CDR3 nucleotides: TGTGCCAGCAGTTACCGGACAGGGGTATCCCAGCCCCAGCATTTT. It specifies CASSYRTGVSQPQHF. The V call is TRBV28, the J call TRBJ1-5; 9 bases agree with TRBD1. The ends lost 4 bases at V and 7 bases at J; junction bases unmatched: 8. The CDR3 has 15 amino acids. Germline V gene data show CDR1 as MDHEN and CDR2 as SYDVKM.